This TCR beta chain was captured by sequencing in a study of shared clonotypes between healthy human individuals. In the study overall: Plates per donor: three CD4 naive, three CD4 memory, two CD8 naive, one CD8 memory.

The CDR3 covers 16 residues. V gave up 4 bases and J gave up 4 bases; unmatched junction bases: 9. Looked up from germline, CDR1 is SGHNT and CDR2 is YYREEE (reference sequence). Each sample came from a Caucasian adult donor living in Nashville, Tennessee. The CD4+ fraction was divided into a CD45RA+ naive subset and a CD45RA-negative memory subset. TCRdb keeps only in-frame clones here, not all; method: immunoSEQ multiplex PCR. The sample consists of about 2.4 million clones, approximately 94% of them appearing once. The gene calls are TRBV5-4 and TRBJ2-3; TRBD2 matches 10 bases. The receptor's source is a man aged 18 to 30 in good health. Some clones in this sample may be carry-over from other donors' samples. Sequencing input: naive CD4+ T cells from PBMCs. Subset noted: CD45RA+ positively selected. This CDR3 is CASSRWTSGSADTQYF. The CDR3 DNA reads TGTGCCAGCAGCCGTTGGACTAGCGGAAGTGCAGATACGCAGTATTTT.